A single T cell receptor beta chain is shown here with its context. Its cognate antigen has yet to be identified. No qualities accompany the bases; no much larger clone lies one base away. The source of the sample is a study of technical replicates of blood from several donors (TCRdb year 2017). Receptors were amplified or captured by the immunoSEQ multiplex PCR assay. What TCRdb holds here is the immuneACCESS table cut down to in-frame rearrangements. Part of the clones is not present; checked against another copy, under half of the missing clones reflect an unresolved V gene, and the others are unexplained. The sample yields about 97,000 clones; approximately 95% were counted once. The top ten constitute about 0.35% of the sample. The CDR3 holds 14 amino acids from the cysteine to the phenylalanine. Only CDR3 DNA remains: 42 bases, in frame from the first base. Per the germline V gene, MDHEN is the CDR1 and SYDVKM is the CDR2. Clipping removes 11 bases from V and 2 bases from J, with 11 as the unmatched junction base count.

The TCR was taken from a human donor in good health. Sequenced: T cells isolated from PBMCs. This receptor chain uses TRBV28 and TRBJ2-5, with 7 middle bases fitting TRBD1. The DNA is TGTGCCGTAACGACAGGGTCGCCTCAAGAGACCCAGTACTTC. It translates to CAVTTGSPQETQYF.